These 15 T cell receptor beta chains were sequenced from one sample in a study of CD8 T cells in ankylosing spondylitis. TCRdb reanalysed the 5' RACE reads using MiXCR and keeps one entry per CDR3 protein. The sample lists about 340,000 distinct CDR3 sequences, under 15% seen once, with 1.1% in the top ten. Sequencing was done on a sample of blood, either unsorted or a sorted T cell fraction (not recorded which). These receptors were taken from a male donor with ankylosing spondylitis or in good health (not recorded which).

This clonotype has at least ten counts. The junction departs from germline at one end; a sequencing error may be responsible. CDR3 residues: CASSSTGTGELFF. DNA for the CDR3: TGCGCCAGCAGCTCGACGGGCACCGGGGAGCTGTTTTTT. The chain links TRBV7-9 to TRBJ2-2; D is ambiguous. The germline V gene encodes CDR1 SEHNR and CDR2 FQNEAQ (reference sequence). The CDR3 is 13 amino acids.

This clonotype was counted a few times. V usage is TRBV5-1 and J usage is TRBJ1-5, with 10 bases that match TRBD1. Trimming removed 0 bases from V and 5 bases from J; junction bases left unmatched: 8. The CDR3 is made up of 17 amino acids. Germline V gene lookup returns CDR1 SGHRS and CDR2 YFSETQ. Written as DNA, the CDR3 is TGCGCCAGCAGCTTGGGGACGGGACAGGGGCTTGATCAGCCCCAGCATTTT. This codes for CASSLGTGQGLDQPQHF.

The V gene is TRBV20-1, the J gene TRBJ2-2; 10 bases line up with TRBD2. The CDR3 sequence is 16 residues long. The trim removed 3 bases at V and 2 bases at J, leaving 6 bases unmatched. CDR1 is DFQATT and CDR2 is SNEGSKA in the germline V gene (reference sequence). CDR3 sequence (DNA): TGCAGTGCTAGGGCCAGCGGGGGGGTAAACACCGGGGAGCTGTTTTTT. Translation: CSARASGGVNTGELFF.

This chain uses TRBV27 with TRBJ2-1, with 8 nucleotides matching TRBD1. Germline CDR1 MNHEY, CDR2 SMNVEV (reference sequence). With 6 bases clipped from V and 4 bases from J, the junction kept 8 bases outside the gene matches. The CDR3 totals 15 residues. The CDR3 sequence: CASRPDRARYNEQFF. Here the CDR3 DNA reads TGTGCCAGCAGACCGGACAGGGCAAGGTACAATGAGCAGTTCTTC.

This clonotype was counted many times. V usage is TRBV2 and J usage is TRBJ2-1, with D unclear. Germline V gene data show CDR1 as SNHLY and CDR2 as FYNNEI. The CDR3 spans 13 residues. The V and J ends lost 2 bases and 7 bases respectively, with 9 bases between them. The CDR3 loop is CASSELKSNEQFF. CDR3 sequence (DNA): TGTGCCAGCAGTGAACTTAAGAGTAATGAGCAGTTCTTC.

This clonotype was seen more than once but under ten times. The chain employs TRBV24-1 and TRBJ2-3; D unclear. Deletions cut 3 bases from V and 3 bases from J, with 6 bases between. This CDR3 is 13 amino acids long. The germline V gene encodes CDR1 KGHDR and CDR2 SFDVKD. CDR3 protein: CATSDKVTDTQYF. CDR3 nucleotide sequence: TGTGCCACCAGTGATAAAGTAACAGATACGCAGTATTTT.

The V call is TRBV3-1, the J call TRBJ2-1; D is unclear. V lost 3 bases, J lost 14 bases, and 11 bases lay in between. Looked up from germline, CDR1 is LGHDT and CDR2 is YNNKEL (reference sequence). The CDR3 extends over 11 amino acids. DNA for the CDR3: TGTGCCAGCAGCCACGGCAGCGAGGAGTTCTTC. Translating gives CASSHGSEEFF.

This clonotype was picked up a small number of times. The chain links TRBV12-3 or TRBV12-4 to TRBJ2-3; a weak D match, TRBD2 (5 bases). This CDR3 comprises 12 residues. V lost 3 bases and J lost 5, with 6 bases in between. The CDR3 here is CASSFGGDTQYF. CDR3 nucleotide sequence: TGTGCCAGCAGTTTTGGAGGAGATACGCAGTATTTT.

This clonotype was recorded many times. This chain joins TRBV2 and TRBJ1-4; D might be TRBD1 (5 bases). Trimming left V 7 bases short and J 3 bases short, with 9 bases between. Germline lookup yields CDR1 SNHLY and CDR2 FYNNEI. The CDR3 has 13 amino acids. The DNA for the CDR3 is TGTGCCAGCATTGGGGGTCCTAATGAAAAACTGTTTTTT. Its protein product is CASIGGPNEKLFF.

This clonotype was seen a handful of times. The chain carries TRBV5-1 and TRBJ1-1; no definite D call. This CDR3 comprises 14 residues. Deletions cut 1 base from V and 2 bases from J, with 9 bases between. Per germline, CDR1 SGHRS and CDR2 YFSETQ. CDR3 coding DNA: TGCGCCAGCAGCTTGCAGCCCGGTAACACTGAAGCTTTCTTT. Translating it yields CASSLQPGNTEAFF.

In its sample, this clonotype was seen many times. V and J are TRBV4-2 and TRBJ1-2, with D maybe TRBD1 (5 bases). With 4 bases removed from V and 6 bases from J, the gap between germline ends came to 18 bases. The germline CDR1 and CDR2 sequences are LGHNA and YNFKEQ. There are 15 residues in the CDR3. CDR3 region: CASSRTGDNLDGYTF. CDR3 sequence (DNA): TGTGCCAGCAGCCGGACGGGGGATAACTTGGATGGCTACACCTTC.

This clonotype has only a few counts. This chain links TRBV6-1 with TRBJ1-2; D is unresolved. Germline CDR1 MNHNS, CDR2 SASEGT. The CDR3 totals 12 residues. The V end lost 11 bases, the J end lost 8 bases, and 18 bases lay between the germline ends. CDR3 sequence (DNA): TGTGCCGCCACGGCCTCGCCAGGCGGCTACACCTTC. The encoded protein is CAATASPGGYTF.

The DNA for the CDR3 is TGCGCCAGCAGCCTCGGGGGCCTAGCGAACTCCTACGAGCAGTACTTC. Residues: CASSLGGLANSYEQYF. The genes are TRBV5-1 and TRBJ2-7; D is possibly TRBD1 or TRBD2 (6 bases each). This CDR3 has 16 residues. Deletions cut 4 bases from V and 0 bases from J, with 17 bases between. The germline V gene encodes CDR1 SGHRS and CDR2 YFSETQ.

The genes are TRBV5-1 and TRBJ2-3, with D uncertain. CDR3 length equals 14 residues. The ends were cut back, 4 bases at V and 3 bases at J, with 12 bases in the middle. The V gene's germline CDR1 is SGHRS and CDR2 YFSETQ. CDR3 protein: CASSQDHWTDTQYF. In DNA form, the CDR3 reads TGCGCCAGCAGCCAGGACCATTGGACAGATACGCAGTATTTT. Supplemented by reference TRBV5-1 and TRBJ2-3, the full variable domain reads KAGVTQTPRYLIKTRGQQVTLSCSPISGHRSVSWYQQTPGQGLQFLFEYFSETQRNKGNFPGRFSGRQFSNSRSEMNVSTLELGDSALYLCASSQDHWTDTQYFGPGTRLTVL.

This clonotype was picked up a small number of times. This sequence joins TRBV12-3 or TRBV12-4 and TRBJ2-2, with TRBD2 matching over 7 bases. Trimming at V came to 6 bases and at J to 7 bases, leaving 8 bases not matched to a gene. The CDR3 totals 14 residues. CDR3 region: CASSPQGLLGELFF. CDR3 sequence (DNA): TGTGCCAGCAGCCCCCAGGGACTACTCGGGGAGCTGTTTTTT.